This T cell receptor (beta chain) was sequenced for a study of blood T cells in healthy people across ages. Then a second PCR, running about 6 to 11 cycles, was carried out with a sample-barcoded 5' primer and a J-beta primer mix. Every single cDNA molecule received a tag from a template-switch adaptor with 12 random nucleotides. Every individual sample yielded 2.5 million or more paired-end reads (each containing CDR3). TCRdb redid the calling of the 5' RACE reads with MiXCR, one entry per CDR3 protein. Of about 1,000,000 distinct CDR3 sequences listed, under 45% are singletons. The individuals who served as donors were healthy Caucasians living in Russia, aged roughly 6 to 100. The V gene's germline CDR1 is LGHNA and CDR2 YNFKEQ. V lost 4 bases and J lost 7; bases outside the gene matches: 14. The CDR3 spans 16 residues.

This TCR derives from an older woman in good health. This rearrangement joins TRBV4-2 to TRBJ2-5, with 8 bases fitting TRBD2. The material sequenced was blood. CDR3 loop: CASSRGTGELAGTQYF. The DNA of the CDR3 is TGTGCCAGCAGCCGTGGGACCGGCGAGCTAGCGGGGACCCAGTACTTC.